This T cell receptor (beta chain) was found in a study of tumor and adjacent non-tumor tissue in lung cancer. Study-wide context: Aged about 30 to 85 years, patients included roughly ten men and 5 women with stage I to III disease.

Three rounds of nested PCR, following a modified ARM-PCR protocol, produced the TCRbeta library. TCRdb fed the multiplex PCR reads into MiXCR, producing one record per CDR3 protein. Of 81,000 or so distinct CDR3 sequences in the sample, 80% were seen once. No cell sorting was done before RNA was extracted from the tissue. This clonotype was counted a single time. The sequence came from a woman in her 50s with non-small cell lung cancer. Sequenced sample: lung tumor tissue.

CDR3 bases: TGCAGTGCCCCAGACAGGGTCACAGATACGCGATATTTT. Translated, it gives CSAPDRVTDTRYF. The chain is built from TRBV20-1 and TRBJ2-3, with 7 positions matching TRBD1. Trimming took 6 bases from V and 15 from J; bases not matched to a gene: 18. Per germline, CDR1 DFQATT and CDR2 SNEGSKA (reference sequence). CDR3 length equals 13 residues.